These 27 T cell receptor beta chains were sequenced from one sample in a study of OX40 agonist ivuxolimab in advanced cancers. Method: immunoSEQ multiplex PCR; TCRdb's copy keeps in-frame clones and lacks some. The table lists around 140,000 clones, 85% to 95% of them singletons, with more than 1% in the top ten. The sequences come from CD4+ or CD8+ T cells sorted from blood, collected in a trial of the OX40 agonist ivuxolimab. These receptors all stem from an adult with an advanced solid tumor such as melanoma, head and neck, liver or kidney cancer.

In DNA, the CDR3 is TGTGCCAGCAGCTCTGACAGGGGGCAAGGCGGGGAGCTGTTTTTT. This encodes CASSSDRGQGGELFF. V gene TRBV5-4 combines with J gene TRBJ2-2; 10 bases are a match to TRBD1. The CDR3 spans 15 residues. J gave up 7 bases and V 3 bases, and 6 bases lay outside the gene matches. Germline V gives CDR1 SGHNT, CDR2 YYREEE (reference sequence).

This chain uses TRBV15 with TRBJ2-7; D might be TRBD1 (6 bases). Germline-derived CDR1 and CDR2 are LNHNV and YYDKDF (reference sequence). Trimming took off 0 bases at V and 2 bases at J, with 8 bases between the two ends. The CDR3 has 14 amino acids. The CDR3 bases are TGTGCCACCAGCAGAGATCAGGGGCCCTACGAGCAGTACTTC. It is translated as CATSRDQGPYEQYF.

V gene TRBV29-1 combines with J gene TRBJ2-3; 15 nucleotides align to TRBD2. This CDR3 has 15 residues. CDR1 is SQVTM, CDR2 ANQGSEA, per germline. Trimming removed 8 bases from V and 4 bases from J; junction bases left unmatched: 7. CDR3 DNA: TGCAGCACATGGACTAGCGGGAGGGCCGCAGATACGCAGTATTTT. Translating it yields CSTWTSGRAADTQYF.

The CDR3: CASSWGKDQPQHF. CDR3 in DNA: TGCGCCAGCAGCTGGGGCAAGGATCAGCCCCAGCATTTT. The rearrangement links TRBV5-1 to TRBJ1-5; D possibly corresponds to TRBD1 (5 bases). The CDR3 is 13 residues long. Trimming removed 3 bases at V and 5 bases at J, with 9 bases between. Germline CDR1 SGHRS, CDR2 YFSETQ.

The V and J genes are TRBV7-3 and TRBJ2-7; TRBD1 matches 10 bases. The CDR3 covers 17 residues. The germline gives CDR1 SGHTA, CDR2 FQGTGA. After removal of 5 bases from V and 3 bases from J, the junction contained 13 bases not matched to a gene. DNA for the CDR3: TGTGCCAGCAGCCCGCGGTTTAGGCGGACAGGGGGCTACGAGCAGTACTTC. This codes for CASSPRFRRTGGYEQYF.

The V call is TRBV7-9, the J call TRBJ1-4; TRBD1 is a possible D gene (5 bases). This CDR3 spans 17 amino acids. The V gene's germline CDR1 is SEHNR and CDR2 FQNEAQ (reference sequence). Trimming took 1 base from V and 0 from J, leaving 12 bases between them. CDR3 nucleotides: TGTGCCAGCAGCTTAGTCTGGGGGAAAGCAACTAATGAAAAACTGTTTTTT. As protein: CASSLVWGKATNEKLFF.

This clone came up once. The chain is built from TRBV2 and TRBJ2-5; 9 bases are shared with TRBD2. Germline lookup yields CDR1 SNHLY and CDR2 FYNNEI. The ends lost 6 bases at V and 3 bases at J; junction bases unmatched: 5. The CDR3 runs to 14 residues. DNA for the CDR3: TGTGCCAGCAGGGAGAGCGGGGGGAAAGAGACCCAGTACTTC. Translated, it gives CASRESGGKETQYF.

The V call is TRBV7-2, the J call TRBJ2-7, with D maybe TRBD2 (7 bases). Looked up from germline, CDR1 is SGHTA and CDR2 is FQGNSA. The CDR3 has 16 amino acids. Trimming pared 2 bases from V and 7 bases from J, leaving 21 bases between. CDR3 sequence: CASSLRMAGARGEQYF. The CDR3 DNA reads as TGTGCCAGCAGCTTAAGAATGGCGGGGGCACGGGGGGAGCAGTACTTC.

This chain uses TRBV5-1 with TRBJ2-3; possibly TRBD1 for D (5 bases). CDR1 and CDR2 from the germline V gene are SGHRS and YFSETQ. The V end lost 7 bases, the J end lost 4 bases, and 16 bases lay between the germline ends. This CDR3 contains 14 residues. DNA of the CDR3: TGCGCCAGCGGAAGTGGCAGGGCGTCAGATACGCAGTATTTT. Translation: CASGSGRASDTQYF.

The chain combines TRBV21-1 with TRBJ1-2. TRBV21-1 is a known pseudogene. This CDR3 region has 13 residues. The CDR3 protein is CASSKGVPLGYTF. The CDR3 nucleotides read TGTGCCAGCAGCAAGGGTGTCCCCCTAGGCTACACCTTC.

V is TRBV7-2 and J is TRBJ2-4; no firm D call. With 4 bases removed from V and 8 bases from J, the gap between germline ends came to 12 bases. The length of the CDR3 is 13 residues. CDR1 SGHTA and CDR2 FQGNSA come from the germline V gene. DNA for the CDR3: TGTGCCAGCAGCTCTCCCCGTGGGTACATTCAGTACTTC. It specifies CASSSPRGYIQYF.

The chain is built from TRBV5-4 and TRBJ1-1; no clear D gene. Germline CDR1 is SGHNT and CDR2 is YYREEE (reference sequence). Trimming stripped 1 base from V and 2 bases from J, with 9 bases between. The CDR3 consists of 14 residues. CDR3 bases: TGTGCCAGCAGCTTGATTGGCAGTAACACTGAAGCTTTCTTT. This translates into CASSLIGSNTEAFF. The complete variable domain, with remaining parts taken from reference TRBV5-4 and TRBJ1-1, reads ETGVTQSPTHLIKTRGQQVTLRCSSQSGHNTVSWYQQALGQGPQFIFQYYREEENGRGNFPPRFSGLQFPNYSSELNVNALELDDSALYLCASSLIGSNTEAFFGQGTRLTVV.

The chain carries TRBV6-5 and TRBJ1-6; D not resolved. This CDR3 is built from 12 residues. Trimming took off 0 bases at V and 10 bases at J, with 4 bases between the two ends. The germline V gene has CDR1 MNHEY and CDR2 SVGAGI. DNA of the CDR3: TGTGCCAGCAGTTACTCCGGGTCACCCCTCCACTTT. Translating gives CASSYSGSPLHF.

The V call is TRBV6-5, the J call TRBJ2-5; D is perhaps TRBD1 (6 bases). Germline lookup yields CDR1 MNHEY and CDR2 SVGAGI. This CDR3 contains 16 residues. Trimming removed 4 bases from V and 4 bases from J, with 19 bases in between. The CDR3, as DNA: TGTGCCAGCAGTTCCGGCTTCAGGGGCCAAGGAGAGACCCAGTACTTC. It translates to CASSSGFRGQGETQYF.

This chain connects TRBV7-2 to TRBJ1-5; possibly TRBD1 for D (6 bases). Trimming removed 2 bases from V and 2 bases from J, with 19 bases in between. CDR3 size: 18 residues. Germline V gives CDR1 SGHTA, CDR2 FQGNSA. CDR3 bases: TGTGCCAGCAGCTTACATGTAGCGTCCGGGGGCGGCAATCAGCCCCAGCATTTT. The encoded protein is CASSLHVASGGGNQPQHF.

The chain links TRBV6-5 to TRBJ2-1, with TRBD2 identical over 11 bases. V lost 4 bases to trimming and J lost 4 bases; unmatched junction nucleotides: 3. In germline, CDR1 is MNHEY, CDR2 SVGAGI. The CDR3 is made up of 15 amino acids. In DNA form, the CDR3 reads TGTGCCAGCAGTTTTCTAGCGGGGGGATACAATGAGCAGTTCTTC. Translating it yields CASSFLAGGYNEQFF.

The V and J genes are TRBV6-1 and TRBJ2-3; no clear D gene. Trimming pared 0 bases from V and 7 bases from J, leaving 14 bases between. CDR3 size: 15 residues. Germline CDR1 and CDR2: MNHNS and SASEGT. Here the CDR3 DNA reads TGTGCCAGCAGTGAAGCTTCGGCCCTCACGTATACGCAGTATTTT. Encoded protein: CASSEASALTYTQYF.

J is TRBJ2-7 and V is TRBV5-4; TRBD1 matches at 7 bases. This CDR3 contains 14 residues. Germline CDR1 reads SGHNT; CDR2 reads YYREEE (reference sequence). V gave up 5 bases and J gave up 6 bases; unmatched junction bases: 11. In DNA, the CDR3 is TGTGCCAGCAGGCTCCATACAGGGGTCACCGAGCAGTACTTC. This encodes CASRLHTGVTEQYF.

The chain's CDR3 is CASLPGSGLYEQYF. The CDR3 DNA sequence: TGTGCCAGCCTCCCCGGCTCGGGTCTCTACGAGCAGTACTTC. The chain combines TRBV28 with TRBJ2-7; D is uncertain. Trimming removed 8 bases at V and 3 bases at J, with 17 bases between. Germline CDR1 and CDR2: MDHEN and SYDVKM. The CDR3 is 14 residues long.

This chain joins TRBV19 and TRBJ1-3, with 12 bases identical to TRBD1. The CDR3 spans 16 residues. The J segment lost 7 bases and the V segment lost 4 bases, leaving 8 bases of the junction unmatched. CDR1 is LNHDA, CDR2 SQIVND, per germline (reference sequence). This CDR3 reads CASSKPGQGAKNTIYF. CDR3 coding DNA: TGTGCCAGTAGTAAACCGGGACAGGGGGCTAAGAACACCATATATTTT.

The rearrangement uses TRBV30 and TRBJ2-7; 8 nucleotides agree with TRBD2. CDR1 GTSNPN and CDR2 SVGIG come from the germline V gene (reference sequence). The CDR3 is 13 residues long. The V gene end was trimmed by 8 bases and the J gene end by 0 bases; junction bases not matched to a gene: 6. The CDR3 DNA is TGTGCCCTGAGTAGCGGGAACTCCTACGAGCAGTACTTC. It specifies CALSSGNSYEQYF.

This sequence joins TRBV6-5 and TRBJ2-2; 7 bases are shared with TRBD1. The trim removed 5 bases at V and 1 base at J, leaving 4 bases unmatched. CDR3 size: 15 residues. Germline CDR1 reads MNHEY; CDR2 reads SVGAGI. CDR3 amino acids: CASSLDRQNTGELFF. The CDR3 DNA reads TGTGCCAGCAGTCTGGACAGGCAGAACACCGGGGAGCTGTTTTTT.

The rearrangement uses TRBV30 and TRBJ2-4, with D perhaps matching TRBD1 (6 bases). Germline V gene sequence: CDR1 GTSNPN, CDR2 SVGIG (reference sequence). The CDR3 has 12 residues. The V and J ends lost 5 bases and 8 bases respectively, with 13 bases between them. CDR3 loop: CAWAATGDIQYF. CDR3 DNA sequence: TGTGCCTGGGCCGCGACAGGTGACATTCAGTACTTC.

The J gene is TRBJ1-1, the V gene TRBV29-1, with D perhaps TRBD1 (5 bases). The CDR3 runs 13 residues. Germline loops: CDR1 SQVTM, CDR2 ANQGSEA. With 6 bases removed from V and 5 bases from J, the gap between germline ends came to 16 bases. This CDR3 reads CSVQGPLRTEAFF. The CDR3, as DNA: TGCAGCGTCCAGGGACCCCTGAGGACTGAAGCTTTCTTT.

CDR3 in amino acids: CAISTDRGRTEAFF. Written as DNA, the CDR3 is TGTGCCATCAGCACTGACAGGGGGCGCACTGAAGCTTTCTTT. The V gene is TRBV10-3, the J gene TRBJ1-1; 10 bases align to TRBD1. Germline V gives CDR1 ENHRY, CDR2 SYGVKD. This CDR3 spans 14 amino acids. With V trimmed by 6 bases and J by 4 bases, 5 bases remained unmatched.

The rearrangement joins TRBV19 to TRBJ1-2, with 7 positions matching TRBD1. The V gene end was trimmed by 3 bases and the J gene end by 5 bases; junction bases not matched to a gene: 9. This CDR3 has 15 residues. Germline values: CDR1 LNHDA, CDR2 SQIVND (reference sequence). This CDR3 is CASSMWDSSWYGYTF. The CDR3 nucleotides are TGTGCCAGTAGTATGTGGGACAGCTCATGGTATGGCTACACCTTC.

CDR3 residues: CASSQGANTGELFF. CDR3 nucleotide sequence: TGTGCCAGCTCCCAGGGGGCCAACACCGGGGAGCTGTTTTTT. This chain joins TRBV18 and TRBJ2-2; 8 nucleotides match TRBD1. The V and J ends lost 6 bases and 2 bases, in that order; junction bases with no gene match: 2. CDR3 size: 14 residues. Germline V CDR1 and CDR2: KGHSH, LQKENI.